Listed here are 5 T cell receptor beta chains from one sample, sequenced in a study of cytomegalovirus exposure and HLA in healthy donors. PCR involved 60 Vbeta and 13 Jbeta primers. Sequencing was performed with immunoSEQ multiplex PCR; in TCRdb, only in-frame clones are kept and a portion is missing. The table lists about 160,000 clones, 77% of them singletons. The sample was PBMCs. These receptors came from a man aged 45-65 years in good health and CMV-seropositive.

The chain links TRBV10-1 to TRBJ2-1; D is perhaps TRBD1 (5 bases). V lost 0 bases and J 8 bases, leaving 8 bases between the germline ends. The germline CDR1 and CDR2 sequences are WNHNN and SYGVQD (reference sequence). The CDR3 spans 13 residues. For the CDR3, the DNA is TGCGCCAGCAGTGAGTCCCCAGGGTATGAGCAGTTCTTC. Translation: CASSESPGYEQFF.

This chain uses TRBV11-2 with TRBJ2-7; possibly TRBD2 for D (6 bases). This CDR3 is 14 amino acids long. Trimming took 8 bases from V and 4 from J, leaving 18 bases between them. The germline V gene has CDR1 SGHAT and CDR2 FQNNGV. CDR3 amino acids: CASAISGTPYEQYF. CDR3 nucleotide sequence: TGTGCCAGCGCGATTTCCGGGACTCCGTACGAGCAGTACTTC.

CDR3 DNA: TGTGCCAGCTCACCCGAACTCATGAACACTGAAGCTTTCTTT. It is translated as CASSPELMNTEAFF. J is TRBJ1-1 and V is TRBV18; D gene unclear. This CDR3 is 14 amino acids long. Trimming took off 3 bases at V and 0 bases at J, with 8 bases between the two ends. CDR1 KGHSH and CDR2 LQKENI come from the germline V gene.

The V and J genes are TRBV7-6 and TRBJ2-3; D is unresolved. Between the trimmed V and J ends, which lost 4 bases and 8 bases, there was a span of 13 bases. The V gene's germline CDR1 is SGHVS and CDR2 FNYEAQ. This CDR3 spans 13 amino acids. The CDR3, as DNA: TGTGCCAGCAGCTCCCCTATGAGTGTTACGCAGTATTTT. This gives the protein CASSSPMSVTQYF.

This clone was recorded a few times. The chain employs TRBV7-9 and TRBJ2-7; 8 bases are a match to TRBD1. The V gene's germline CDR1 is SEHNR and CDR2 FQNEAQ (reference sequence). The CDR3 is 14 amino acids. V gave up 5 bases and J gave up 2 bases; unmatched junction bases: 5. CDR3 coding DNA: TGTGCCAGCAGCCCGGGACAGGTCCCCTACGAGCAGTACTTC. Its protein is CASSPGQVPYEQYF.